The TCR beta chain under discussion was sequenced for a study of cytomegalovirus exposure and HLA in healthy donors. Amplification used 60 Vbeta primers and 13 Jbeta primers. Assay: immunoSEQ multiplex PCR; the TCRdb copy retains only in-frame clones and omits some. The data contain about 95,000 clones, about 81% of them singletons. Study-wide results and caveats: The study recorded 164 TCR beta chains that were cytomegalovirus-associated.

The CDR3 spans 13 residues. V was cut by 5 bases and J by 5 bases, with 13 bases left in between. Germline V gives CDR1 SGHRS, CDR2 YFSETQ. Turning to this clone: Its antigen is unidentified.

Sequencing input: PBMCs. This clonotype was obtained from a woman aged 35 to 49 in good health and CMV-seropositive. The rearrangement links TRBV5-1 to TRBJ2-5; TRBD2 might be the D (6 bases). The CDR3 is CASRREVRETQYF. The CDR3 DNA reads as TGCGCCAGCAGGCGGGAAGTAAGGGAGACCCAGTACTTC.